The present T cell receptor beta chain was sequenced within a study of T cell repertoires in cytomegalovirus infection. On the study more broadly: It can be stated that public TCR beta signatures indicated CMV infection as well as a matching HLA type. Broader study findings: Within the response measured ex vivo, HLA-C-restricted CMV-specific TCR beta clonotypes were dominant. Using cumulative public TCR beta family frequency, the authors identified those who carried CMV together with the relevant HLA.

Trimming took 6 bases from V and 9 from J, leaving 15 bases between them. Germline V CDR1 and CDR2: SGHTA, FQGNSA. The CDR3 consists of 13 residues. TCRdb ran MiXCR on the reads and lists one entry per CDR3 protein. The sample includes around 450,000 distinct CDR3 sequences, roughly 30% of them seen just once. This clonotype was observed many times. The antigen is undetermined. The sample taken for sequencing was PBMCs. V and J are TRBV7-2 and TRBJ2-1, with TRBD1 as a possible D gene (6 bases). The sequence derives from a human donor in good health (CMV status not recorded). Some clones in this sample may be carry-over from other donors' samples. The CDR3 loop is CASSLSWTAEQFF. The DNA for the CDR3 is TGTGCCAGCAGTCTTAGCTGGACAGCTGAGCAGTTCTTC. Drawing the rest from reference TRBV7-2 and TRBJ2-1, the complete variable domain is GAGVSQSPSNKVTEKGKDVELRCDPISGHTALYWYRQSLGQGLEFLIYFQGNSAPDKSGLPSDRFSAERTGGSVSTLTIQRTQQEDSAVYLCASSLSWTAEQFFGPGTRLTVL.